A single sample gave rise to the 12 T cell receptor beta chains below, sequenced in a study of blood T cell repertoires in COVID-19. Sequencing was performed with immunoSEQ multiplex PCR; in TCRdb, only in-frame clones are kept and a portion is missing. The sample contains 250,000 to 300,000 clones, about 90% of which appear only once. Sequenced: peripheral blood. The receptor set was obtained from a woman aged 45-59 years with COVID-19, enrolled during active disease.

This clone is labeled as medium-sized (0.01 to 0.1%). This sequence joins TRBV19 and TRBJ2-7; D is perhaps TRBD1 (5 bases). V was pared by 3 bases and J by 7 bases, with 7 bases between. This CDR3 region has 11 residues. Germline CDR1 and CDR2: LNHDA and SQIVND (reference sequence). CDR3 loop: CASSISGEQYF. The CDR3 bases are TGTGCCAGTAGTATCTCAGGGGAGCAGTACTTC.

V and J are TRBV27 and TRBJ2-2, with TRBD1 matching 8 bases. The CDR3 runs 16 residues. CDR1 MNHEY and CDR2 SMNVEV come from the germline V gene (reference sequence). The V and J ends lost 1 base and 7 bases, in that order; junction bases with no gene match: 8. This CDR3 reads CASSLLGQGWGGELFF. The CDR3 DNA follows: TGTGCCAGCAGTTTATTAGGACAGGGTTGGGGCGGGGAGCTGTTTTTT.

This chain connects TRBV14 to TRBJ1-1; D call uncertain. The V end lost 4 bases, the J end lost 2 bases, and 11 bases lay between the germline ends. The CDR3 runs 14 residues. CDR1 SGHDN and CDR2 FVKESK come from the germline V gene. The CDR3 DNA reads TGTGCCAGCAGCCGAGATTTCGGTAACACTGAAGCTTTCTTT. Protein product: CASSRDFGNTEAFF.

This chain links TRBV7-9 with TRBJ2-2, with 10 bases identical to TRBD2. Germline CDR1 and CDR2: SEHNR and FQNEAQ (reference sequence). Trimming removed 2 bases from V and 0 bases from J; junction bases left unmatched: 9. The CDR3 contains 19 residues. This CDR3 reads CASSLRVLAGAPNTGELFF. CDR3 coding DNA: TGTGCCAGCAGCTTACGGGTGCTAGCGGGAGCACCGAACACCGGGGAGCTGTTTTTT.

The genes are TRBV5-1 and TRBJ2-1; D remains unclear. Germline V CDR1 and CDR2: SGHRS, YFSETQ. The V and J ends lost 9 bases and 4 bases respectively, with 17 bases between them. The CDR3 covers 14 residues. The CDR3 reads CATAPSALYNEQFF. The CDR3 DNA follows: TGCGCCACAGCTCCCAGCGCCCTTTACAATGAGCAGTTCTTC.

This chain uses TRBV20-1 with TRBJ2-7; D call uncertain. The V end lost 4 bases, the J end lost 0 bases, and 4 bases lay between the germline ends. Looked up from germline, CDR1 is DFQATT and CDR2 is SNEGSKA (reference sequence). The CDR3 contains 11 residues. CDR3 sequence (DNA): TGCAGTGCTATGAGCTCCTACGAGCAGTACTTC. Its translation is CSAMSSYEQYF.

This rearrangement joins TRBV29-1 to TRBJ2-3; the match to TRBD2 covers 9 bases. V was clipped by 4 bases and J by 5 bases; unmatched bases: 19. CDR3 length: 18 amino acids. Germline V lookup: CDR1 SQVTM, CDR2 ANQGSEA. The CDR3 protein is CSVVAWWGSGSRGDTQYF. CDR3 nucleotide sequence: TGCAGCGTTGTTGCCTGGTGGGGTAGCGGGAGTAGAGGAGATACGCAGTATTTT.

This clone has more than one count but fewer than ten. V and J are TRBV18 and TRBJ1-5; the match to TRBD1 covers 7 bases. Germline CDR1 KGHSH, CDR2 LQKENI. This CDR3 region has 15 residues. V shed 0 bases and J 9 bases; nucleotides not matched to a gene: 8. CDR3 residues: CASSPPDRPRAPQHF. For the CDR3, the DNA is TGTGCCAGCTCACCACCGGACAGGCCCCGGGCGCCCCAGCATTTT.

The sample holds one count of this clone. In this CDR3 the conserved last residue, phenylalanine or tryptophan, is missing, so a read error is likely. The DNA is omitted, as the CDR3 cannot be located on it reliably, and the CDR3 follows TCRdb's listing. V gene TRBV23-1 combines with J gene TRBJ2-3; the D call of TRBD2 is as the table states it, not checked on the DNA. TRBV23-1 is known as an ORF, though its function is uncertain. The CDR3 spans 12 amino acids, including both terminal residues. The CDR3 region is CASSPNLAGPSR.

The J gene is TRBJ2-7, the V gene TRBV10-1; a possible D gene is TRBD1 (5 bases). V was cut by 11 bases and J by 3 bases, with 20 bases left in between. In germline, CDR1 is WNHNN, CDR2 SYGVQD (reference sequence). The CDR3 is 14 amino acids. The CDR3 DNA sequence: TGCGCCGCAGGCCCCTCAGGGAAAATCTACGAGCAGTACTTC. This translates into CAAGPSGKIYEQYF.

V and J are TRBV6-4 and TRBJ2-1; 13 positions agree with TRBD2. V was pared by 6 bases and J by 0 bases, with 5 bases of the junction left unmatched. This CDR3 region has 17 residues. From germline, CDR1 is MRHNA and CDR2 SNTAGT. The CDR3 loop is CASRGTSGASSYNEQFF. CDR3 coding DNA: TGTGCCAGCAGAGGGACTAGCGGGGCCAGCTCCTACAATGAGCAGTTCTTC.

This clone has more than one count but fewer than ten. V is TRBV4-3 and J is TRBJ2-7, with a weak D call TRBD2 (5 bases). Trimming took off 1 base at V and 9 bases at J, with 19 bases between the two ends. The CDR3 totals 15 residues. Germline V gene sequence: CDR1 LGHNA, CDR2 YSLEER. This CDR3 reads CASSQGINRGTGQYF. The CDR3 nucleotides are TGCGCCAGCAGCCAAGGCATAAATCGGGGTACTGGGCAGTACTTC.